This T cell receptor (beta chain) was sequenced for a study of early T cells in non-severe SARS-CoV-2 infection. Broader study findings: Comparison of clonotypes with VDJdb favored anti-spike CD8 responses while missing private and CD4 specificities.

As to this clonotype: Antigen: not known.

The TCR library protocol was used to attach unique molecular identifiers. These identifiers were attached to individual cDNA molecules. TCRdb recomputed calls from the 5' RACE reads with MiXCR, one row per CDR3 protein. Among some 98,000 distinct CDR3 sequences listed, around 17% were seen once. The CDR3 has 15 amino acids. Trimming took 1 base from V and 8 from J; bases not matched to a gene: 5. Germline V gene data show CDR1 as SGHRS and CDR2 as YFSETQ. This TCR was sampled from an adult who was a healthcare worker with PCR-confirmed SARS-CoV-2 infection or an uninfected control (not recorded which). The sample taken for sequencing was whole blood. This chain uses TRBV5-1 with TRBJ2-1; 11 bases are shared with TRBD2. As DNA, the CDR3 is TGCGCCAGCAGCTTGACTAGCGGGAGTTCTGATGAGCAGTTCTTC. It is translated as CASSLTSGSSDEQFF.